This T cell receptor (beta chain) was found in a study of blood T cells in healthy people across ages. Findings and caveats of the study: No conclusive comparison of naive versus antigen-experienced cells was possible with unsorted PBMCs.

Only one count was recorded for this clonotype. What it binds is unknown. With a J-beta primer mix and a sample-barcoded 5' primer, a second PCR ran roughly 7 to 11 cycles. TCRdb independently ran MiXCR on the 5' RACE reads; one entry per CDR3 protein. This sample yields about 970,000 distinct CDR3 sequences, of which 45% to 60% are seen a single time; over 20% belongs to the top ten. The V end lost 5 bases, the J end lost 0 bases, and 9 bases lay between the germline ends. This CDR3 spans 14 amino acids. Germline V gene lookup returns CDR1 SGHRS and CDR2 YFSETQ. Donors were systemically healthy Caucasian individuals from Russia aged about 6 to 95 years.

The chain is built from TRBV5-1 and TRBJ2-1; D is uncertain. Sequencing input: blood. This clonotype originated in a woman aged 60 to 75 in good health. Here the CDR3 reads CASRDQSSYNEQFF. The CDR3 DNA is TGCGCCAGCAGGGACCAGAGCTCCTACAATGAGCAGTTCTTC.